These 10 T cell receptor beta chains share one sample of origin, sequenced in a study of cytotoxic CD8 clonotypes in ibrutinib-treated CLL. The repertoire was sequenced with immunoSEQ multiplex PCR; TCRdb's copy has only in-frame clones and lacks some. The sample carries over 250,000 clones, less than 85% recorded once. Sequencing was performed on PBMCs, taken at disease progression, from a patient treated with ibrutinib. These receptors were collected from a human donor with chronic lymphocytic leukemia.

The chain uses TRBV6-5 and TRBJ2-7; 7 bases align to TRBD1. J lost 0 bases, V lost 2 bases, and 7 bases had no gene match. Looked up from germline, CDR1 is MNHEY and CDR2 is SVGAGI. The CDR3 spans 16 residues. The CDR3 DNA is TGTGCCAGCAGTTACGTTTCGTCAGGGGGCTCCTACGAGCAGTACTTC. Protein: CASSYVSSGGSYEQYF.

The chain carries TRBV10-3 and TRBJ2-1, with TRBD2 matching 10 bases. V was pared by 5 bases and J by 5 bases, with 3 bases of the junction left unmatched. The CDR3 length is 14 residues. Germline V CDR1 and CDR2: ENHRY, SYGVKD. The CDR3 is CAISIAGGNNEQFF. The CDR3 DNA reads TGTGCCATCAGTATAGCGGGGGGAAACAATGAGCAGTTCTTC.

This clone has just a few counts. CDR3 nucleotides: TGCGCCAGCAGCCTGTGGACAGGACCTAATGAAAAACTGTTTTTT. Residues: CASSLWTGPNEKLFF. This sequence joins TRBV5-1 and TRBJ1-4, with 7 positions matching TRBD1. CDR1 and CDR2 (germline): SGHRS, YFSETQ. With 4 bases clipped from V and 3 bases from J, the junction kept 6 bases outside the gene matches. The CDR3 is 15 residues long.

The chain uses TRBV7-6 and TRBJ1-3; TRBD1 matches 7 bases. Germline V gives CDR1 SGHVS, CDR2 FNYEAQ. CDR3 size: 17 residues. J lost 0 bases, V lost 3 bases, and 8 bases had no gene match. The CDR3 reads CASSFGAGTASGNTIYF. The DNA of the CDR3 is TGTGCCAGCAGCTTTGGAGCGGGGACAGCCTCTGGAAACACCATATATTTT.

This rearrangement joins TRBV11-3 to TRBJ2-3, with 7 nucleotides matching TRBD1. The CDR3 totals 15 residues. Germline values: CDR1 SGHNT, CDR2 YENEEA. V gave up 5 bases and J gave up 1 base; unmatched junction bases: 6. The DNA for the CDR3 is TGTGCCAGCAGCCAGGGGGTTACTGGCACAGATACGCAGTATTTT. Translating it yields CASSQGVTGTDTQYF.

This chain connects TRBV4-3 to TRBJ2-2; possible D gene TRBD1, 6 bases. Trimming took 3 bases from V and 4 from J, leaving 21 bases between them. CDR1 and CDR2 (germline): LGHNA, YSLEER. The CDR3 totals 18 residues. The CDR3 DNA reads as TGCGCCAGCAGCCATCCGCCGGTGGGGCTAGGGGGCACCGGGGAGCTGTTTTTT. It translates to CASSHPPVGLGGTGELFF.

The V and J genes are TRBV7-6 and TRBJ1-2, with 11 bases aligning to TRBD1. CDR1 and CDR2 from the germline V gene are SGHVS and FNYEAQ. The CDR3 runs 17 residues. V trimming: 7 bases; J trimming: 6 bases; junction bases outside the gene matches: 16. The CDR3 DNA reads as TGTGCCAGCACCCTAAGCCCAGCGGGACAGGGGGTCCATGGCTACACCTTC. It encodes CASTLSPAGQGVHGYTF.

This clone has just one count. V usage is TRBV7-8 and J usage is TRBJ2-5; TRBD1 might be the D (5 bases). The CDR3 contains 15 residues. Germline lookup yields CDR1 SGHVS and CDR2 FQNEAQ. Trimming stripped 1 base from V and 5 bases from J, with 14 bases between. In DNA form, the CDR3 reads TGTGCCAGCAGCTTAGGAATCGGGTCAGGGGAGACCCAGTACTTC. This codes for CASSLGIGSGETQYF.

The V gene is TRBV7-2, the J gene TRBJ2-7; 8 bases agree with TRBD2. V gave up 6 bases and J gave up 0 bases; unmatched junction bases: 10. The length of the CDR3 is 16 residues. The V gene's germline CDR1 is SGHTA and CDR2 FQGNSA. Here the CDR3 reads CASSWSGTRSSYEQYF. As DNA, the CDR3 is TGTGCCAGCAGTTGGTCCGGGACTAGAAGCTCCTACGAGCAGTACTTC.

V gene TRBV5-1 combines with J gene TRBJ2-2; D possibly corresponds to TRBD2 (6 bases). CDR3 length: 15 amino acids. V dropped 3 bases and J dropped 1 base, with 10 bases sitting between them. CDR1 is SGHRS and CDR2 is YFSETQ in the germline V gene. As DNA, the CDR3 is TGCGCCAGCAGCTACGGGCGGGAGAACACCGGGGAGCTGTTTTTT. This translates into CASSYGRENTGELFF. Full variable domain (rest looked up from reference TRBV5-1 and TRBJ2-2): KAGVTQTPRYLIKTRGQQVTLSCSPISGHRSVSWYQQTPGQGLQFLFEYFSETQRNKGNFPGRFSGRQFSNSRSEMNVSTLELGDSALYLCASSYGRENTGELFFGEGSRLTVL.